Following are 15 T cell receptor beta chains from one sample sequenced in a study of T-cell reconstitution after alpha-beta-depleted transplantation in children. It was with unique molecular identifiers that the TCRbeta library was prepared. TCRdb re-called the PCR reads through MiXCR, storing one row per CDR3 protein. The data hold a few hundred thousand distinct CDR3 sequences, with about a tenth observed a single time. Sequenced material: PBMCs from the stem cell graft donor, taken from the stem cell graft. The receptors stem from a human donor who donated a stem cell graft to a child with acute lymphoblastic leukemia.

This clonotype has a count of ten or more. The genes are TRBV7-2 and TRBJ2-5, with 10 nucleotides matching TRBD2. CDR1 SGHTA and CDR2 FQGNSA come from the germline V gene. The CDR3 sequence is 14 residues long. The junction had 5 bases not matched to a gene; V was cut back by 5 bases and J by 5 bases. The CDR3 coding sequence is TGTGCCAGCAGCGTTCCTAGCGGGAGCGAGACCCAGTACTTC. This codes for CASSVPSGSETQYF.

The chain couples TRBV19 to TRBJ2-7, with TRBD2 matching 11 bases. Germline lookup yields CDR1 LNHDA and CDR2 SQIVND (reference sequence). Losses at the gene ends were 5 bases for V and 4 bases for J; bases not matched to a gene: 4. This CDR3 has 14 amino acids. CDR3: CASSWLAGGYEQYF. The CDR3 region has the DNA TGTGCCAGTAGTTGGCTAGCGGGAGGTTACGAGCAGTACTTC.

This clonotype has a handful of counts. The junction departs from the called germline gene at one end, perhaps through a read error. The chain employs TRBV7-9 and TRBJ2-4, with D possibly being TRBD2 (6 bases). This CDR3 has 14 residues. Germline assignment: CDR1 SEHNR and CDR2 FQNEAQ (reference sequence). The CDR3 nucleotides are TGTGCCAGCAGCTTAGGCGGGAATGACCTATTCTGGGACTTC. It specifies CASSLGGNDLFWDF.

In its sample, this clonotype was seen many times. The chain is built from TRBV4-1 and TRBJ1-3; 8 bases map to TRBD1. This CDR3 contains 15 residues. In germline, CDR1 is MGHRA, CDR2 YSYEKL. The V and J ends lost 2 bases and 3 bases, in that order; junction bases with no gene match: 3. The DNA for the CDR3 is TGCGCCAGCAGCCAAAGGACAGGGTATGGAAACACCATATATTTT. Amino acids: CASSQRTGYGNTIYF.

The chain links TRBV13 to TRBJ2-7; 7 positions match TRBD2. Germline V CDR1 and CDR2: PRHDT, FYEKMQ (reference sequence). The CDR3 length is 13 residues. V lost 5 bases to trimming and J lost 6 bases; unmatched junction nucleotides: 7. The CDR3 spells CASSDGREGEQYF. The CDR3 nucleotides are TGTGCCAGCAGCGATGGCAGGGAGGGCGAGCAGTACTTC.

In this sample, this clonotype turned up a few times. The rearrangement uses TRBV12-3 or TRBV12-4 and TRBJ2-5; no clear D. Trimming removed 0 bases at V and 1 base at J, with 6 bases between. The CDR3 contains 14 residues. The DNA for the CDR3 is TGTGCCAGCAGTTTAGCAGGGTTCCAAGAGACCCAGTACTTC. It specifies CASSLAGFQETQYF.

This clonotype was seen ten or more times. The CDR3 DNA sequence: TGTGCCAGCAGCTTGCGATTCAGGGACGGCACAGATACGCAGTATTTT. This gives the protein CASSLRFRDGTDTQYF. The gene calls are TRBV5-5 and TRBJ2-3, with D perhaps given as TRBD1 or TRBD2 (5 bases each). The CDR3 length is 16 residues. Trimming took 1 base from V and 1 from J, leaving 13 bases between them. Germline V gene lookup returns CDR1 SGHKS and CDR2 YYEKEE (reference sequence).

At least ten counts were recorded for this clonotype. The rearrangement links TRBV20-1 to TRBJ1-3; maybe TRBD1 (5 bases). Per the germline V gene, CDR1 is DFQATT and CDR2 is SNEGSKA (reference sequence). V lost 7 bases and J 0 bases, leaving 16 bases between the germline ends. The CDR3 sequence is 15 residues long. The chain's CDR3 is CSVRRQGYSGNTIYF. DNA of the CDR3: TGCAGTGTCAGGCGCCAGGGTTACTCTGGAAACACCATATATTTT.

DNA for the CDR3: TGCAGTGCTATTGGCAGCTTCAATCAGCCCCAGCATTTT. Translation gives CSAIGSFNQPQHF. This chain connects TRBV20-1 to TRBJ1-5; D is undetermined. Germline V gene data show CDR1 as DFQATT and CDR2 as SNEGSKA (reference sequence). The CDR3 extends over 13 amino acids. V was pared by 4 bases and J by 3 bases, with 10 bases between.

The V and J genes are TRBV4-3 and TRBJ1-2, with TRBD1 identical over 9 bases. The junction had 4 bases not matched to a gene; V was cut back by 1 base and J by 4 bases. Germline V gene data show CDR1 as LGHNA and CDR2 as YSLEER. This CDR3 is 15 amino acids long. In DNA form, the CDR3 reads TGCGCCAGCAGCCAAGCCCGACAGGGGGGCTATGGCTACACCTTC. Translating gives CASSQARQGGYGYTF.

The sample holds a few counts of this clonotype. The CDR3 is CSAIDRGRVARETQYF. The CDR3 DNA sequence: TGCAGTGCAATCGACAGGGGGCGGGTAGCGAGAGAGACCCAGTACTTC. V and J are TRBV20-1 and TRBJ2-5; TRBD1 agrees at 10 bases. This CDR3 spans 16 amino acids. V lost 6 bases, J lost 4 bases, and 14 bases stayed unmatched. The germline V gene has CDR1 DFQATT and CDR2 SNEGSKA (reference sequence).

The chain recombines TRBV10-3 with TRBJ2-2; 8 bases line up with TRBD2. CDR3 length equals 16 residues. CDR1 and CDR2 (germline): ENHRY, SYGVKD. The V and J ends lost 6 bases and 0 bases, in that order; junction bases with no gene match: 6. The chain's CDR3 is CAISGVRGANTGELFF. The CDR3 nucleotides read TGTGCCATCAGCGGGGTGCGGGGGGCGAACACCGGGGAGCTGTTTTTT.

This clonotype showed up just once. The rearrangement links TRBV29-1 to TRBJ2-7; possible D gene TRBD1, 6 bases. This CDR3 comprises 13 residues. The germline V gene has CDR1 SQVTM and CDR2 ANQGSEA. Trimming cost V 7 bases and J 0 bases, with 13 bases left between them. CDR3 region: CSAGRGHSYEQYF. DNA of the CDR3: TGCAGCGCTGGTAGGGGACACTCCTACGAGCAGTACTTC.

This clonotype was seen many times. The V call is TRBV4-3, the J call TRBJ1-2; D ambiguous. V dropped 1 base and J dropped 5 bases, with 11 bases sitting between them. This CDR3 has 14 residues. Germline assignment: CDR1 LGHNA and CDR2 YSLEER. CDR3 coding DNA: TGCGCCAGCAGCCAAGGATGGAGGGAATATGGCTACACCTTC. Translated: CASSQGWREYGYTF.

V is TRBV4-1 and J is TRBJ2-7; D ambiguous. Germline V gene lookup returns CDR1 MGHRA and CDR2 YSYEKL. Deletions cut 1 base from V and 0 bases from J, with 13 bases between. The CDR3 spans 16 residues. The chain's CDR3 is CASSQVFPKYSYEQYF. Here the CDR3 DNA reads TGCGCCAGCAGCCAAGTCTTTCCCAAGTACTCCTACGAGCAGTACTTC.